This TCR beta chain originates from a study of blood T cell repertoires in COVID-19 (dated by TCRdb to 2020 to 2021). Background for the entire study: Collaborator samples came from the United States, Italy and Spain and covered acute and convalescent phases of COVID-19. A de-identified subject ID, COVID-19 status, age in years and sex were almost always included in the sample metadata. The repertoires were released in a freely available public database meant as a resource for research on the immune response to SARS-CoV-2. Where available, HLA class I and class II types were taken from metadata supplied by the sample provider and were not determined by assay-based typing. The material from the prospective study consisted of cDNA or gDNA derived from T cells, B-cell-depleted T cells, or PBMCs. Subjects who had been exposed to COVID-19, were actively infected with it, or had recovered from it provided the deeply sampled blood TCRbeta repertoires that made up the dataset. The samples were drawn from the first 160 participants of the ongoing ImmuneRACE study and from 1,200 or so subjects provided by 6 global collaborators. General findings and caveats noted by the study authors: How much clinical and demographic metadata was included differed by source and by participant, and the metadata was provided uncurated.

As concerns this clone: Its specific antigen is unknown. Base qualities are not provided; no much larger clone lies one nucleotide away.

Whole blood was collected in K2EDTA tubes by collaborating institutions according to the institutions' own protocols. For TCRbeta analysis, collaborators shipped samples in one of three forms: frozen whole blood, isolated PBMCs, or DNA extracted from either of those sample types. TCRbeta CDR3 regions were amplified from genomic DNA using the immunoSEQ Assay, a bias-controlled multiplex PCR. In the authors' own workflow: The number of nucleated cells in each sample was estimated by amplification of reference gene primers within the assay. To quantify the absolute abundance of each unique TCRbeta CDR3 rearrangement, sequence reads were collapsed and filtered. For each sample, productive Simpson clonality was calculated as the square root of Simpson's diversity index across productive rearrangements. The immuneACCESS repertoire file appears here via TCRdb, limited to in-frame rearrangements. These files lack a portion of the clones; in checked studies, under half of the deficit traces to unresolved V genes, and the cause of the others is not known. D and trimming were read from the DNA, whereas the V and J calls and clone size are those reported in that table. The sample includes under 250,000 clones, with more than 80% observed a single time. The ten largest clonotypes hold 5.5% of the sample.

CDR1 and CDR2, looked up from the germline V gene, are MNHEY and SVGAGI. The CDR3 measures 11 amino acids from cysteine to phenylalanine. CDR3 DNA only is kept here, 33 bases in frame from base 1. Relative to germline, V is 6 bases shorter and J is 8 bases shorter, with 10 bases between their ends. The material sequenced was peripheral blood. This receptor was taken from a human donor in a cohort sampled during active COVID-19. The rearranged chain carries TRBV6-5 and TRBJ1-2; a weak D assignment points to TRBD1 (6 bases agree). The DNA is TGTGCCAGCAGCCACAGGGACGGCTACACCTTC. This gives the protein CASSHRDGYTF.